This T cell receptor beta chain emerged from a study of identical twins. There are many counts of this clonotype. A single record per CDR3 protein comes from TCRdb applying MiXCR to the 5' RACE reads. The table lists 550,000 to 700,000 distinct CDR3 sequences, 9.6% of them singletons. Trimming stripped 0 bases from V and 6 bases from J, with 12 bases between. CDR3 length: 15 residues. Per the germline V gene, CDR1 is LGHNA and CDR2 is YNFKEQ. These sequences were also reported in another study, on yellow fever vaccine responses in identical twins. That paper states: Reportedly, the T cell response mounted by twins to vaccine seemed partly convergent, partly personalized.

The TCR comes from a woman under 30 in good health. The rearrangement uses TRBV4-2 and TRBJ2-1; a possible D gene is TRBD1 (6 bases). The material sequenced was PBMCs. CDR3 DNA sequence: TGTGCCAGCAGCCAAGAGAACAGGGACCCCAATGAGCAGTTCTTC. Protein sequence: CASSQENRDPNEQFF.